This note documents a single TCR beta chain sequence. Other DNA sequences in this sample translate to the same CDR3. The entry originates in a study of blood T cell repertoires in COVID-19. The wider study: COVID-19 samples, acute and convalescent, were from the United States, Italy and Spain. The cDNA or gDNA used as material had been derived from T cells, B-cell-depleted T cells, or PBMCs.

Under the authors' procedure: How many nucleated cells were present was estimated from reference gene primer amplification. Here immunoSEQ multiplex PCR was the method, and the copy in TCRdb shows in-frame clones only, minus some. The V and J calls and clone size were taken over from that table, and D and trimming were inferred from the DNA. There are approximately 330,000 clones in the sample; approximately 88% occur only once, and 7.5% to 10% lies in the top ten. While infection was still active, Seattle patients were enrolled and then followed longitudinally. Germline CDR1 and CDR2: LNHDA and SQIVND (reference sequence). Trimming removed 5 bases at V and 0 bases at J, with 10 bases between. The CDR3 contains 15 residues.

Input material: peripheral blood. The chain has TRBV19 and TRBJ1-4, with TRBD1 as a possible D gene (6 bases). This TCR was recovered from a man aged 25-45 years with COVID-19, enrolled during active disease. CDR3 DNA sequence: TGTGCCAGTAGTGAAACAGGGACAACTAATGAAAAACTGTTTTTT. Translating gives CASSETGTTNEKLFF.